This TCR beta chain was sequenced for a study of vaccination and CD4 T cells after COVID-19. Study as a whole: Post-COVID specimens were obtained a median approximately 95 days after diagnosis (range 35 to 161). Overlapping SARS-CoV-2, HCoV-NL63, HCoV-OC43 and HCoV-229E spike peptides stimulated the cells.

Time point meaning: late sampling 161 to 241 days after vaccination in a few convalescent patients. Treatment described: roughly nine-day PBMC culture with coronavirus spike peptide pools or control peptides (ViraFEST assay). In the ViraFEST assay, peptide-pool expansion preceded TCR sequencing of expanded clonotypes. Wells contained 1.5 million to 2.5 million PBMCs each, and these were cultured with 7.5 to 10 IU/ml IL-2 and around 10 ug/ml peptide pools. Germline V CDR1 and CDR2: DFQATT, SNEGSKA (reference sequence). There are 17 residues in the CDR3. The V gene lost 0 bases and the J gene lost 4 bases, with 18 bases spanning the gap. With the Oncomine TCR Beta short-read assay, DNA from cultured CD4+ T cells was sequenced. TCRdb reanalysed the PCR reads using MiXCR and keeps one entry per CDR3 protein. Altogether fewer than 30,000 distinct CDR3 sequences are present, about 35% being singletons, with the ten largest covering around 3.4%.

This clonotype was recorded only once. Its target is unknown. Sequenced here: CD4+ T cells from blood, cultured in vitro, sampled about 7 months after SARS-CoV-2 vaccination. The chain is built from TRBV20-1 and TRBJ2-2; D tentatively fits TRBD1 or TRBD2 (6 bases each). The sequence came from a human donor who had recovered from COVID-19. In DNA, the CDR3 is TGCAGTGCTAGAGATCTTGCCGGGAGAGGGGGCACCGGGGAGCTGTTTTTT. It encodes CSARDLAGRGGTGELFF.